These 32 T cell receptor beta chains were sequenced from one sample in a study of T-cell reconstitution after alpha-beta-depleted transplantation in children. A TCRbeta library incorporating unique molecular identifiers was prepared. One entry per CDR3 protein, called by TCRdb with MiXCR from the PCR reads. The data show around 600,000 distinct CDR3 sequences, with around 17% seen just once and 1.1% held by the top ten. The source was PBMCs from the stem cell graft donor, collected from the stem cell graft. The receptor set was obtained from a human donor who donated a stem cell graft to a child with acute myeloid leukemia.

The chain is built from TRBV24-1 and TRBJ2-1; 9 bases fit TRBD2. This CDR3 region has 13 residues. Per the germline V gene, CDR1 is KGHDR and CDR2 is SFDVKD. CDR3 coding DNA: TGTGCAGCCCAGCGGGGGGTTGACAATGAGCAGTTCTTC. This translates into CAAQRGVDNEQFF.

This chain joins TRBV30 and TRBJ2-3; TRBD1 is a possible D gene (6 bases). Looked up from germline, CDR1 is GTSNPN and CDR2 is SVGIG (reference sequence). CDR3 length equals 15 residues. V lost 4 bases to trimming and J lost 2 bases, with 16 bases between them. CDR3 sequence: CAWKGVRTPTDTQYF. The CDR3, as DNA: TGTGCCTGGAAGGGGGTTAGGACCCCCACAGATACGCAGTATTTT.

This clonotype was detected only a few times. The chain links TRBV7-2 to TRBJ1-5, with a tentative D call TRBD1 (5 bases). Germline assignment: CDR1 SGHTA and CDR2 FQGNSA. V gave up 5 bases and J gave up 9 bases, with 23 bases separating them. This CDR3 is built from 16 residues. CDR3 DNA: TGTGCCAGCAGCCCCCCTGGGGCCAGGACCAAAGGGCCCCAGCATTTT. It is translated as CASSPPGARTKGPQHF. Filled out from reference TRBV7-2 and TRBJ1-5, the complete variable domain reads GAGVSQSPSNKVTEKGKDVELRCDPISGHTALYWYRQSLGQGLEFLIYFQGNSAPDKSGLPSDRFSAERTGGSVSTLTIQRTQQEDSAVYLCASSPPGARTKGPQHFGDGTRLSIL.

The chain joins TRBV5-1 to TRBJ2-5, with 14 bases that match TRBD2. CDR1 is SGHRS, CDR2 YFSETQ, per germline. The CDR3 loop spans 16 amino acids. Unmatched junction bases numbered 5, after V lost 2 bases and J lost 5 bases. The CDR3 sequence is CASSFRTSGGRETQYF. CDR3 DNA: TGCGCCAGCAGCTTTCGGACTAGCGGGGGGCGGGAGACCCAGTACTTC.

The chain couples TRBV20-1 to TRBJ2-1, with 8 positions matching TRBD2. V gave up 8 bases and J gave up 7 bases; unmatched junction bases: 16. From germline, CDR1 is DFQATT and CDR2 SNEGSKA (reference sequence). The CDR3 totals 15 residues. Here the CDR3 reads CSPRWAGGPSNEQFF. CDR3 DNA: TGCAGTCCCAGGTGGGCGGGGGGCCCAAGTAATGAGCAGTTCTTC.

This clonotype was seen at least ten times. This chain links TRBV7-2 with TRBJ1-4; D not certain. The CDR3 is made up of 17 amino acids. Germline CDR1 is SGHTA and CDR2 is FQGNSA. Trimming took off 3 bases at V and 6 bases at J, with 20 bases between the two ends. CDR3 region: CASSFQSPAETDEKLFF. In DNA form, the CDR3 reads TGTGCCAGCAGCTTCCAGTCCCCTGCTGAGACCGATGAAAAACTGTTTTTT.

The chain has TRBV5-1 and TRBJ1-6; D unresolved. The CDR3 is 11 amino acids. The germline CDR1 and CDR2 sequences are SGHRS and YFSETQ. The germline V and J ends were trimmed by 8 bases and 12 bases, with 12 bases remaining between them. The CDR3 is CARSPMGPLHF. Written as DNA, the CDR3 is TGCGCCAGGAGCCCCATGGGACCCCTCCACTTT.

This clonotype was counted ten times or more. The chain carries TRBV5-6 and TRBJ2-5, with 15 bases that match TRBD2. J gave up 3 bases and V 2 bases, and 5 bases lay outside the gene matches. The germline CDR1 and CDR2 sequences are SGHDT and YYEEEE. This CDR3 is built from 17 residues. The CDR3 here is CASSFGLAGGLEETQYF. Here the CDR3 DNA reads TGTGCCAGCAGCTTCGGACTAGCGGGGGGGTTAGAAGAGACCCAGTACTTC. The full variable domain, its missing parts supplied by reference TRBV5-6 and TRBJ2-5, is DAGVTQSPTHLIKTRGQQVTLRCSPKSGHDTVSWYQQALGQGPQFIFQYYEEEERQRGNFPDRFSGHQFPNYSSELNVNALLLGDSALYLCASSFGLAGGLEETQYFGPGTRLLVL.

This chain connects TRBV7-9 to TRBJ2-5; a possible D gene is TRBD2 (5 bases). The germline CDR1 and CDR2 sequences are SEHNR and FQNEAQ (reference sequence). Trimming removed 3 bases at V and 5 bases at J, with 10 bases between. The CDR3 extends over 13 amino acids. CDR3 DNA: TGTGCCAGCAGCTTGACTACCGAGGAGACCCAGTACTTC. Encoded protein: CASSLTTEETQYF.

This clonotype was seen only a few times. The chain links TRBV5-1 to TRBJ1-2, with D uncertain. V was pared by 0 bases and J by 9 bases, with 9 bases between. Germline assignment: CDR1 SGHRS and CDR2 YFSETQ. There are 12 residues in the CDR3. DNA for the CDR3: TGCGCCAGCAGCTTGGTTCCGGAGAGCTACACCTTC. Translating it yields CASSLVPESYTF.

This clonotype appeared a few times. The chain combines TRBV5-1 with TRBJ2-7; no definite D call. This CDR3 has 11 residues. Germline values: CDR1 SGHRS, CDR2 YFSETQ. V gave up 4 bases and J gave up 5 bases, with 7 bases separating them. The CDR3 coding sequence is TGCGCCAGCAGCCAAGCGAACGAGCAGTACTTC. Translated, it gives CASSQANEQYF.

The sample holds many counts of this clonotype. This chain uses TRBV7-2 with TRBJ1-1; maybe TRBD1 (5 bases). V was cut by 0 bases and J by 5 bases, with 13 bases left in between. In germline, CDR1 is SGHTA, CDR2 FQGNSA. The CDR3 loop spans 15 amino acids. The CDR3 sequence is CASSLAWAGRTEAFF. The CDR3 DNA sequence: TGTGCCAGCAGCTTAGCCTGGGCAGGGCGGACTGAAGCTTTCTTT.

In this sample, this clonotype turned up many times. The V gene is TRBV20-1, the J gene TRBJ2-4; D ambiguous. V was shortened by 6 bases and J by 0 bases, with 6 bases between the two germline ends. In germline, CDR1 is DFQATT, CDR2 SNEGSKA (reference sequence). This CDR3 has 12 residues. As DNA, the CDR3 is TGCAGTGCCCCGTTAGCCAAAAACATTCAGTACTTC. Translating gives CSAPLAKNIQYF.

This clonotype was recorded at least ten times. The V gene is TRBV29-1, the J gene TRBJ1-1; no firm D call. Germline values: CDR1 SQVTM, CDR2 ANQGSEA. This CDR3 is 14 amino acids long. Trimming removed 4 bases at V and 0 bases at J, with 12 bases between. In nucleotides, the CDR3 is TGCAGCGTTGTCATGGAGAACTTGAACACTGAAGCTTTCTTT. Its translation is CSVVMENLNTEAFF.

This clonotype has at least ten counts. V gene TRBV10-3 combines with J gene TRBJ1-3; D might be TRBD1 (5 bases). The germline gives CDR1 ENHRY, CDR2 SYGVKD. This CDR3 spans 15 amino acids. V lost 2 bases, J lost 7 bases, and 15 bases lay in between. The DNA of the CDR3 is TGTGCCATCAGTGAGACCGGACAAAGCCCGAACACCATATATTTT. Translated: CAISETGQSPNTIYF.

This clonotype was seen ten or more times. This chain links TRBV29-1 with TRBJ1-6; TRBD1 matches 8 bases. This CDR3 region has 13 residues. With 7 bases clipped from V and 10 bases from J, the junction kept 9 bases outside the gene matches. The germline gives CDR1 SQVTM, CDR2 ANQGSEA. As DNA, the CDR3 is TGCAGCGGGACCTCAGGGGGCGGCTCACCCCTCCACTTT. Protein product: CSGTSGGGSPLHF.

In DNA form, the CDR3 reads TGTGCCAGCAGCCCGAATGGGTACAATGAGCAGTTCTTC. Encoded protein: CASSPNGYNEQFF. The chain has TRBV11-2 and TRBJ2-1; D gene uncertain. The germline V gene has CDR1 SGHAT and CDR2 FQNNGV. V was cut by 5 bases and J by 4 bases, with 9 bases left in between. The CDR3 totals 13 residues.

This clonotype has ten or more counts. This rearrangement joins TRBV20-1 to TRBJ1-5; D unresolved. With 3 bases removed from V and 4 bases from J, the gap between germline ends came to 16 bases. CDR3 length: 15 residues. Germline CDR1 and CDR2: DFQATT and SNEGSKA (reference sequence). CDR3 protein: CSASMGPGRNQPQHF. The CDR3 nucleotides read TGCAGTGCTAGTATGGGCCCCGGTAGAAATCAGCCCCAGCATTTT.

This clonotype was observed a few times. This chain connects TRBV15 to TRBJ1-1, with D perhaps TRBD1 (6 bases). Looked up from germline, CDR1 is LNHNV and CDR2 is YYDKDF (reference sequence). V lost 0 bases, J lost 12 bases, and 17 bases lay in between. The CDR3 loop spans 14 amino acids. The CDR3 bases are TGTGCCACCAGCAGAGATAAGGGGGGCGCGGGAACTTTCTTT. Its translation: CATSRDKGGAGTFF.

This clonotype was recorded at least ten times. The chain has TRBV24-1 and TRBJ2-6, with D uncertain. Germline V gene sequence: CDR1 KGHDR, CDR2 SFDVKD. Trimming removed 2 bases at V and 7 bases at J, with 8 bases between. This CDR3 has 14 amino acids. CDR3 in amino acids: CATSDWGTANVLTF. CDR3 coding DNA: TGTGCCACCAGTGATTGGGGAACAGCCAACGTCCTGACTTTC.

Details on this clonotype: Since a much larger clone is just one base distant, this may be a read error. In this CDR3 the conserved last residue, phenylalanine or tryptophan, is missing, so a read error is likely. The V gene is TRBV6-2 or TRBV6-3, the J gene TRBJ2-1; tentatively, D is TRBD2 (6 bases). Germline values: CDR1 MNHEY, CDR2 SVGEGT. The CDR3 runs 18 residues. With 0 bases removed from V and 3 bases from J, the gap between germline ends came to 18 bases. The CDR3 loop is CASSYSIGEAGHYNEQFL. The CDR3 DNA is TGTGCCAGCAGTTACTCGATAGGCGAAGCGGGCCACTACAATGAGCAGTTCTTA.

The table lists this clonotype with many counts. The V call is TRBV20-1, the J call TRBJ2-2, with TRBD2 matching 8 bases. Germline CDR1 and CDR2: DFQATT and SNEGSKA (reference sequence). The CDR3 is 15 amino acids. After removal of 4 bases from V and 4 bases from J, the junction contained 8 bases not matched to a gene. The CDR3 DNA reads as TGCAGTGCTACTCCCGGGACTAGGTCCACCGGGGAGCTGTTTTTT. Translation gives CSATPGTRSTGELFF.

This clonotype occurred many times. The chain uses TRBV5-5 and TRBJ2-5, with D hard to call. The CDR3 runs to 15 residues. The germline V and J ends were trimmed by 1 base and 0 bases, with 10 bases remaining between them. Germline V gene sequence: CDR1 SGHKS, CDR2 YYEKEE (reference sequence). CDR3 DNA: TGTGCCAGCAGCTTGCCCAGGTTGTACCAAGAGACCCAGTACTTC. This codes for CASSLPRLYQETQYF.

This clonotype was seen only once. In nucleotides, the CDR3 is TGTGCCTGGAGCCGGAGGGGGCCCCCGAACAATGAGCAGTTCTTC. This gives the protein CAWSRRGPPNNEQFF. The V and J genes are TRBV30 and TRBJ2-1; D is perhaps TRBD1 (7 bases). Trimming removed 3 bases from V and 5 bases from J, with 17 bases in between. CDR3 length: 15 residues. Looked up from germline, CDR1 is GTSNPN and CDR2 is SVGIG (reference sequence).

The sample holds a few counts of this clonotype. The chain carries TRBV7-8 and TRBJ2-2; 7 bases are a match to TRBD1. CDR1 is SGHVS, CDR2 FQNEAQ, per germline. There are 17 residues in the CDR3. J was trimmed by 5 bases and V by 4 bases; bases with no gene match: 13. Here the CDR3 DNA reads TGTGCCAGCAGCTCGAATTTGAGGGGGCAGGTGACCGGGGAGCTGTTTTTT. This gives the protein CASSSNLRGQVTGELFF.

The J gene is TRBJ2-4, the V gene TRBV7-2, with D perhaps TRBD1 or TRBD2 (6 bases each). Germline V gene data show CDR1 as SGHTA and CDR2 as FQGNSA. Deletions cut 0 bases from V and 5 bases from J, with 11 bases between. CDR3 length: 15 amino acids. CDR3 in amino acids: CASSLASGAQNIQYF. In DNA, the CDR3 is TGTGCCAGCAGCTTAGCTTCGGGGGCCCAAAACATTCAGTACTTC. The full variable domain, completed using reference TRBV7-2 and TRBJ2-4, is GAGVSQSPSNKVTEKGKDVELRCDPISGHTALYWYRQSLGQGLEFLIYFQGNSAPDKSGLPSDRFSAERTGGSVSTLTIQRTQQEDSAVYLCASSLASGAQNIQYFGAGTRLSVL.

This clonotype was detected a few times. The rearrangement joins TRBV20-1 to TRBJ1-2; D uncertain. CDR1 DFQATT and CDR2 SNEGSKA come from the germline V gene (reference sequence). The V end was cut by 2 bases, the J end by 7 bases, with 11 bases between. This CDR3 comprises 12 residues. This chain's CDR3 is CSARRGFFGYTF. The DNA for the CDR3 is TGCAGTGCTAGACGAGGGTTCTTTGGCTACACCTTC.

This clonotype has more than one count but fewer than ten. V usage is TRBV6-6 and J usage is TRBJ1-1; D gene uncertain. This CDR3 region has 13 residues. Trimming pared 7 bases from V and 1 base from J, leaving 10 bases between. CDR1 is MNHNY and CDR2 is SVGAGI in the germline V gene (reference sequence). This chain's CDR3 is CASTEDGNTEAFF. In DNA, the CDR3 is TGTGCCAGCACCGAGGACGGGAACACTGAAGCTTTCTTT.

This clonotype was observed many times. J is TRBJ2-1 and V is TRBV9; TRBD2 matches at 7 bases. Germline V CDR1 and CDR2: SGDLS, YYNGEE. V lost 0 bases and J lost 2; bases outside the gene matches: 2. CDR3 size: 15 residues. CDR3 protein: CASSVGGGAYNEQFF. CDR3 DNA sequence: TGTGCCAGCAGCGTAGGTGGGGGGGCCTACAATGAGCAGTTCTTC.

The table lists this clonotype with many counts. The chain employs TRBV7-2 and TRBJ1-6; D ambiguous. The germline V and J ends were trimmed by 3 bases and 2 bases, with 8 bases remaining between them. The CDR3 consists of 15 residues. Germline loops: CDR1 SGHTA, CDR2 FQGNSA. The CDR3 nucleotides read TGTGCCAGCAGCTTTCGACGCACCTATAATTCACCCCTCCACTTT. Translating it yields CASSFRRTYNSPLHF. The complete variable domain, with remaining parts taken from reference TRBV7-2 and TRBJ1-6, reads GAGVSQSPSNKVTEKGKDVELRCDPISGHTALYWYRQSLGQGLEFLIYFQGNSAPDKSGLPSDRFSAERTGGSVSTLTIQRTQQEDSAVYLCASSFRRTYNSPLHFGNGTRLTVT.

This clonotype was counted only a few times. The chain employs TRBV11-1 and TRBJ1-6; no firm D call. The germline V gene has CDR1 SGHAT and CDR2 FQDESV (reference sequence). The germline V and J ends were trimmed by 2 bases and 5 bases, with 25 bases remaining between them. There are 20 residues in the CDR3. The CDR3 reads CASSLMPPDKGELDNSPLHF. DNA of the CDR3: TGTGCCAGCAGCTTAATGCCCCCAGATAAGGGAGAGTTGGATAATTCACCCCTCCACTTT.

This clonotype was seen only a few times. The chain is built from TRBV12-3 or TRBV12-4 and TRBJ1-3; 8 bases line up with TRBD1. V lost 3 bases, J lost 5 bases, and 3 bases stayed unmatched. CDR3 length equals 14 residues. For the CDR3, the DNA is TGTGCCAGCAGTTTCCAGGGGGCCAGAAACACCATATATTTT. The encoded protein is CASSFQGARNTIYF.